One sample yielded the 25 T cell receptor beta chains listed below, sequenced in a study of T cell responses to AZD1222 COVID-19 vaccine (dated by TCRdb to the early 2020s). The sample's time point, from its label and the paper: baseline before first vaccination. The library was obtained by the immunoSEQ multiplex PCR assay. TCRdb re-hosts the immuneACCESS table, in-frame sequences only. Its copies lack some clones; in the studies checked, an unresolved V gene accounts for under half of them, and the cause for the rest is not known. For this sample there are 150,000 or so clones; approximately 88% appear just once. Around 2.2% of the sample goes to the ten largest clones. The source was peripheral blood, collected on day 0 of AZD1222 vaccination. All receptors come from an adult in good health.

V is TRBV5-4 and J is TRBJ1-6; no firm D call. CDR1 and CDR2 from the germline V gene are SGHNT and YYREEE (reference sequence). The CDR3 is 14 amino acids. Between the trimmed V and J ends, which lost 4 bases and 5 bases, there was a span of 10 bases. This chain's CDR3 is CASSPGRNNSPLHF. The CDR3 DNA reads TGTGCCAGCAGCCCCGGACGTAATAATTCACCCCTCCACTTT.

J is TRBJ2-3 and V is TRBV14; the D gene is possibly TRBD2 (5 bases). From germline, CDR1 is SGHDN and CDR2 FVKESK. This CDR3 spans 13 amino acids. The germline V and J ends were trimmed by 4 bases and 10 bases, with 15 bases remaining between them. CDR3 DNA sequence: TGTGCCAGCAGCCCCTCTGGGAGTCCGGCGCAGTATTTT. This codes for CASSPSGSPAQYF.

This clone has only one observation. The chain combines TRBV5-5 with TRBJ1-2, with no clear D. The germline V gene encodes CDR1 SGHKS and CDR2 YYEKEE (reference sequence). Between the trimmed V and J ends, which lost 3 bases and 7 bases, there was a span of 13 bases. The CDR3 has 13 amino acids. The CDR3 protein is CASSWEAPFGYTF. Here the CDR3 DNA reads TGTGCCAGCAGCTGGGAGGCGCCGTTTGGCTACACCTTC.

The chain carries TRBV21-1 and TRBJ1-2; TRBD1, the table's D call, lacks a check against the DNA. TRBV21-1 is tagged as a pseudogene. The CDR3 spans 16 residues. DNA for the CDR3: TGTGCCAGCAGCAAATTTGGACAACCAATTCCCTATGGCTACACCTTC. This translates into CASSKFGQPIPYGYTF.

V and J are TRBV7-2 and TRBJ2-5; a weak D match, TRBD2 (6 bases). V was pared by 5 bases and J by 2 bases, with 12 bases between. Germline CDR1 is SGHTA and CDR2 is FQGNSA. CDR3 length: 14 residues. The CDR3 region is CASSRDFGQETQYF. CDR3 DNA: TGTGCCAGCAGCCGGGACTTCGGGCAAGAGACCCAGTACTTC.

The V and J genes are TRBV12-3 or TRBV12-4 and TRBJ1-2; maybe TRBD1 (6 bases). The V gene lost 0 bases and the J gene lost 8 bases, with 10 bases spanning the gap. This CDR3 region has 13 residues. The CDR3 sequence is CASSLAQGLGYTF. The DNA of the CDR3 is TGTGCCAGCAGTTTAGCACAGGGTTTGGGCTACACCTTC.

V usage is TRBV28 and J usage is TRBJ2-1, with D unclear. CDR1 is MDHEN, CDR2 SYDVKM, per germline. V was shortened by 3 bases and J by 0 bases, with 9 bases between the two germline ends. CDR3 length: 15 residues. CDR3: CASSLVLGSYNEQFF. As DNA, the CDR3 is TGTGCCAGCAGTTTGGTGCTAGGCTCCTACAATGAGCAGTTCTTC. The full variable domain, completed using reference TRBV28 and TRBJ2-1, is DVKVTQSSRYLVKRTGEKVFLECVQDMDHENMFWYRQDPGLGLRLIYFSYDVKMKEKGDIPEGYSVSREKKERFSLILESASTNQTSMYLCASSLVLGSYNEQFFGPGTRLTVL.

Notes on this clone: Its ends do not fully match the called genes, so a read error is possible. The V call is TRBV7-7, the J call TRBJ2-7, with D perhaps matching TRBD1 or TRBD2 (5 bases each). Germline CDR1 reads SSHAT; CDR2 reads FNYEAQ (reference sequence). The CDR3 spans 15 residues. The CDR3 spells CASSLALGDGYEQYF. In nucleotides, the CDR3 is TGTGCTAGCAGCTTAGCTTTGGGGGACGGTTACGAGCAGTACTTC.

This chain connects TRBV15 to TRBJ1-1; D is unclear. CDR3 length equals 14 residues. Trimming left V 1 base short and J 7 bases short, with 13 bases between. Germline V lookup: CDR1 LNHNV, CDR2 YYDKDF (reference sequence). The CDR3 region has the DNA TGTGCCACCAGCAGAGTCGGTTGGTCGGGTGAAGCTTTCTTT. The encoded protein is CATSRVGWSGEAFF.

The chain links TRBV5-1 to TRBJ2-7, with D perhaps being TRBD1 or TRBD2 (5 bases each). V lost 0 bases, J lost 4 bases, and 8 bases lay in between. The CDR3 is 13 amino acids. Germline V gene sequence: CDR1 SGHRS, CDR2 YFSETQ. Here the CDR3 reads CASSLDWGYEQYF. DNA of the CDR3: TGCGCCAGCAGCTTGGATTGGGGGTACGAGCAGTACTTC.

The chain recombines TRBV10-3 with TRBJ1-5, with D hard to call. Germline CDR1 and CDR2: ENHRY and SYGVKD. Trimming left V 4 bases short and J 0 bases short, with 4 bases between. This CDR3 region has 13 residues. The CDR3 loop is CAISAYSNQPQHF. CDR3 sequence (DNA): TGTGCCATCAGTGCTTATAGCAATCAGCCCCAGCATTTT.

The rearrangement joins TRBV30 to TRBJ1-1; tentative D call: TRBD1 (5 bases). Germline V gene data show CDR1 as GTSNPN and CDR2 as SVGIG (reference sequence). Trimming shortened V by 0 bases and J by 1 base, and 15 bases separated the two germline ends. This CDR3 has 16 residues. In DNA form, the CDR3 reads TGTGCCTGGAGTGTGTGGGGGGAAAAATCGAACACTGAAGCTTTCTTT. Translating it yields CAWSVWGEKSNTEAFF.

V is TRBV9 and J is TRBJ1-1; 9 bases align to TRBD1. The germline gives CDR1 SGDLS, CDR2 YYNGEE. The length of the CDR3 is 15 residues. V gave up 4 bases and J gave up 6 bases; unmatched junction bases: 10. The CDR3 here is CASSPQGATVAEAFF. The CDR3 bases are TGTGCCAGCAGCCCACAGGGGGCGACGGTCGCTGAAGCTTTCTTT.

The V call is TRBV7-9, the J call TRBJ1-1; 7 bases are a match to TRBD1. Germline V CDR1 and CDR2: SEHNR, FQNEAQ (reference sequence). The V gene end was trimmed by 5 bases and the J gene end by 0 bases; junction bases not matched to a gene: 3. The CDR3 has 14 amino acids. The CDR3: CASSQGQLNTEAFF. The CDR3 region has the DNA TGTGCCAGCAGCCAGGGACAGCTGAACACTGAAGCTTTCTTT.

The chain is built from TRBV5-6 and TRBJ2-7; TRBD1 aligns across 9 bases. The V gene end was trimmed by 0 bases and the J gene end by 3 bases; junction bases not matched to a gene: 1. Germline V gene lookup returns CDR1 SGHDT and CDR2 YYEEEE. There are 14 residues in the CDR3. CDR3 sequence (DNA): TGTGCCAGCAGCTTGGGACAGGGGGGCTACGAGCAGTACTTC. As protein: CASSLGQGGYEQYF.

The chain joins TRBV20-1 to TRBJ2-1; 12 positions match TRBD2. The CDR3 is made up of 11 amino acids. With 5 bases clipped from V and 12 bases from J, the junction kept 2 bases outside the gene matches. Germline V gives CDR1 DFQATT, CDR2 SNEGSKA (reference sequence). CDR3 sequence reads: CSAGLAGRQFF. The DNA for the CDR3 is TGCAGTGCTGGACTAGCGGGGAGGCAGTTCTTC.

The chain couples TRBV6-6 to TRBJ1-6; possibly TRBD1 for D (5 bases). Trimming shortened V by 7 bases and J by 9 bases, and 16 bases separated the two germline ends. CDR1 and CDR2 (germline): MNHNY, SVGAGI (reference sequence). This CDR3 has 14 residues. The CDR3 DNA follows: TGTGCCAGCACCCAGGGCCCTGAGGGTTCACCCCTCCACTTT. Protein sequence: CASTQGPEGSPLHF.

The chain recombines TRBV19 with TRBJ2-1; D is unresolved. CDR1 and CDR2 from the germline V gene are LNHDA and SQIVND (reference sequence). The CDR3 runs 16 residues. Deletions cut 7 bases from V and 0 bases from J, with 16 bases between. In DNA form, the CDR3 reads TGTGCCAGTACTATTTTTTGGGCCAGCTCCTACAATGAGCAGTTCTTC. It is translated as CASTIFWASSYNEQFF.

The genes are TRBV16 and TRBJ2-5; tentatively, D is TRBD2 (5 bases). Germline CDR1 is KGHSY and CDR2 is FQNENV. Trimming stripped 4 bases from V and 9 bases from J, with 18 bases between. CDR3 length: 14 amino acids. The CDR3 reads CASSPFGGAVAQYF. In DNA, the CDR3 is TGTGCCAGCAGCCCCTTCGGAGGAGCGGTGGCCCAGTACTTC. The complete variable domain, with remaining parts taken from reference TRBV16 and TRBJ2-5, reads GEEVAQTPKHLVRGEGQKAKLYCAPIKGHSYVFWYQQVLKNEFKFLISFQNENVFDETGMPKERFSAKCLPNSPCSLEIQATKLEDSAVYFCASSPFGGAVAQYFGPGTRLLVL.

This chain uses TRBV19 with TRBJ1-2, with a possible D match to TRBD1 (5 bases). Germline V CDR1 and CDR2: LNHDA, SQIVND (reference sequence). The V and J ends lost 5 bases and 0 bases respectively, with 13 bases between them. The CDR3 spans 15 residues. CDR3 region: CASSARQTTNYGYTF. The DNA for the CDR3 is TGTGCCAGTAGTGCCCGACAGACAACTAACTATGGCTACACCTTC.

V gene TRBV2 combines with J gene TRBJ1-1; D is possibly TRBD1 (5 bases). CDR3 size: 13 residues. Germline V gives CDR1 SNHLY, CDR2 FYNNEI. Trimming stripped 7 bases from V and 2 bases from J, with 11 bases between. Here the CDR3 reads CASIGGTNTEAFF. The CDR3 DNA sequence: TGTGCCAGCATCGGCGGGACCAACACTGAAGCTTTCTTT.

The CDR3 region has the DNA TGTGCCAGTAGGAGGCTAGCGGAGGAGCCGCAGTACTTC. This gives the protein CASRRLAEEPQYF. The chain joins TRBV19 to TRBJ2-7, with 7 bases lining up with TRBD2. Looked up from germline, CDR1 is LNHDA and CDR2 is SQIVND (reference sequence). J was trimmed by 9 bases and V by 6 bases; bases with no gene match: 11. There are 13 residues in the CDR3.

This sequence joins TRBV19 and TRBJ1-5, with D perhaps matching TRBD1 (6 bases). This CDR3 contains 14 residues. Germline V CDR1 and CDR2: LNHDA, SQIVND (reference sequence). V was trimmed by 6 bases and J by 7 bases, leaving 16 bases between them. The CDR3 is CASRLQGGRQPQHF. CDR3 nucleotides: TGTGCCAGTAGATTACAGGGAGGGCGGCAGCCCCAGCATTTT.

The chain has TRBV12-3 or TRBV12-4 and TRBJ1-1, with D possibly TRBD1 on 5 matching bases. V lost 0 bases, J lost 8 bases, and 10 bases lay in between. This CDR3 region has 13 residues. CDR3 bases: TGTGCCAGCAGTTTAGCTCGGCCAGGGGAAGCTTTCTTT. Translating gives CASSLARPGEAFF.

The chain employs TRBV19 and TRBJ1-1; the D is unclear. Germline V CDR1 and CDR2: LNHDA, SQIVND (reference sequence). The CDR3 is 11 residues long. The V end lost 7 bases, the J end lost 1 base, and 4 bases lay between the germline ends. In nucleotides, the CDR3 is TGTGCCAGTAAACGGAACACTGAAGCTTTCTTT. Its translation: CASKRNTEAFF.